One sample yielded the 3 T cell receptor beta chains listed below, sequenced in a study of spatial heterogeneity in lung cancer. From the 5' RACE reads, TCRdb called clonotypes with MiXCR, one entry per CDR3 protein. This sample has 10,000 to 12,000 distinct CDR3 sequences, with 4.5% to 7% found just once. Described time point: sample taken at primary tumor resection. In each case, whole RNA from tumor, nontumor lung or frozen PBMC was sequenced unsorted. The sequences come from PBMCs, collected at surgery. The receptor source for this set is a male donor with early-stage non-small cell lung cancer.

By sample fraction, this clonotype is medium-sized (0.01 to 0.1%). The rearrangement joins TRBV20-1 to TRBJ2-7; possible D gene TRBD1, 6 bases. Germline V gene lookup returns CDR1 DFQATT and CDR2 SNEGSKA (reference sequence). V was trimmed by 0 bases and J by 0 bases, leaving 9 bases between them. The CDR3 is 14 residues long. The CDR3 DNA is TGCAGTGCTAGAGATGGACAGATCTCCTACGAGCAGTACTTC. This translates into CSARDGQISYEQYF.

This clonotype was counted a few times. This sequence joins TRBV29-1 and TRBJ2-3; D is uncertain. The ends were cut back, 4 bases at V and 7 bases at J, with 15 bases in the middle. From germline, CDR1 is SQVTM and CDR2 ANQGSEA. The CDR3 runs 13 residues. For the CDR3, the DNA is TGCAGCGTTGTTATCCCGGGCGAACATACGCAGTATTTT. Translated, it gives CSVVIPGEHTQYF.

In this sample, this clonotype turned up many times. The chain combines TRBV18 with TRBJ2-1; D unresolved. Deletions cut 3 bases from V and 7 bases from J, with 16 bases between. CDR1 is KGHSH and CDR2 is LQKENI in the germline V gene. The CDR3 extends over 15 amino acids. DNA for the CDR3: TGTGCCAGCTCACCTCAGAAAAGGCCTTGGAATGAGCAGTTCTTC. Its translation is CASSPQKRPWNEQFF. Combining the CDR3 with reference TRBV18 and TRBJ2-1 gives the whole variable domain NAGVMQNPRHLVRRRGQEARLRCSPMKGHSHVYWYRQLPEEGLKFMVYLQKENIIDESGMPKERFSAEFPKEGPSILRIQQVVRGDSAAYFCASSPQKRPWNEQFFGPGTRLTVL.